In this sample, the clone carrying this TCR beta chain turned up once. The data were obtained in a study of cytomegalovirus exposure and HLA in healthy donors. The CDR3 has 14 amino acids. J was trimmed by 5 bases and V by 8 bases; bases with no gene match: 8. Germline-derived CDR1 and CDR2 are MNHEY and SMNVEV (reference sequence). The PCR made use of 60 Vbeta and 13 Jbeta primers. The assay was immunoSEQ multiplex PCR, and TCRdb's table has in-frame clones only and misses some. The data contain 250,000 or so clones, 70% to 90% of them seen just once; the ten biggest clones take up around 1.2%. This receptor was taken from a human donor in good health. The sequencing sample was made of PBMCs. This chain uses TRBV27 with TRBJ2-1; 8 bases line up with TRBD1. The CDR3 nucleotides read TGTGCCAGCCGGACAGGGATTGGCCACAATGAGCAGTTCTTC. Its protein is CASRTGIGHNEQFF.